The 26 T cell receptor beta chains below come from one sample, sequenced in a study of control samples from healthy donors and cancer patients. Libraries were prepared by immunoSEQ multiplex PCR; TCRdb keeps only in-frame clonotypes and omits some of them. The sample contains 95,000 to 100,000 clones, around 89% of which appear only once. The sample taken for sequencing was blood. The source is a man aged 25-40 years in good health.

The chain combines TRBV10-1 with TRBJ1-1; 7 nucleotides agree with TRBD1. Losses at the gene ends were 4 bases for V and 0 bases for J; bases not matched to a gene: 8. Germline V CDR1 and CDR2: WNHNN, SYGVQD (reference sequence). The CDR3 totals 16 residues. The CDR3 region has the DNA TGCGCCAGCAGTGGGAAATCCGGGACAGTGAACACTGAAGCTTTCTTT. Translated, it gives CASSGKSGTVNTEAFF.

This clone was counted between two and nine times. The rearrangement uses TRBV11-3 and TRBJ2-7; unclear D gene. Trimming removed 1 base from V and 7 bases from J, with 5 bases in between. The CDR3 totals 11 residues. Germline CDR1 is SGHNT and CDR2 is YENEEA. CDR3 DNA: TGTGCCAGCAGCTTAGGACAAGAGCAGTACTTC. It encodes CASSLGQEQYF.

CDR3 bases: TGTGCCAGCAGCAAAAGGCGACAGAGCTCCTACGAGCAGTACGTC. This gives the protein CASSKRRQSSYEQYV. The rearrangement uses TRBV21-1 and TRBJ2-7; TRBD1, as called in the table, went unchecked against the DNA. TRBV21-1 represents a pseudogene. The length of the CDR3 is 15 residues.

This clone was found once. V usage is TRBV19 and J usage is TRBJ1-5; no reliable D call. The V gene lost 3 bases and the J gene lost 5 bases, with 8 bases spanning the gap. The CDR3 totals 13 residues. CDR1 LNHDA and CDR2 SQIVND come from the germline V gene (reference sequence). The CDR3 coding sequence is TGTGCCAGTAGTATTTTGCGGTATCAGCCCCAGCATTTT. It specifies CASSILRYQPQHF.

The chain employs TRBV7-2 and TRBJ1-4; D remains unclear. From germline, CDR1 is SGHTA and CDR2 FQGNSA. The CDR3 runs to 16 residues. V was trimmed by 2 bases and J by 5 bases, leaving 15 bases between them. Written as DNA, the CDR3 is TGTGCCAGCAGCTTATTTGCCGGTCGGAGGAATGAAAAACTGTTTTTT. It translates to CASSLFAGRRNEKLFF.

V gene TRBV9 combines with J gene TRBJ1-2; D is unresolved. CDR1 is SGDLS and CDR2 is YYNGEE in the germline V gene. This CDR3 is 15 amino acids long. The V end lost 3 bases, the J end lost 3 bases, and 15 bases lay between the germline ends. CDR3 sequence reads: CASSGRTKGHYGYTF. The CDR3 DNA reads TGTGCCAGCAGCGGAAGAACCAAAGGTCACTATGGCTACACCTTC.

The chain is built from TRBV7-2 and TRBJ2-4; a weak D match, TRBD2 (5 bases). The CDR3 totals 14 residues. Trimming removed 5 bases at V and 2 bases at J, with 10 bases between. Germline CDR1 is SGHTA and CDR2 is FQGNSA. CDR3 nucleotides: TGTGCCAGCAGCCCCCGAGGGCCCAAAAACATTCAGTACTTC. It yields the protein CASSPRGPKNIQYF.

V is TRBV3-1 (or the pseudogene TRBV3-2) and J is TRBJ1-2; D is perhaps TRBD1 (6 bases). Germline values: CDR1 LGHDT, CDR2 YNNKEL (reference sequence). V lost 0 bases, J lost 7 bases, and 12 bases lay in between. CDR3 size: 14 residues. The CDR3 loop reads CASSQDQGWGGYTF. DNA for the CDR3: TGTGCCAGCAGCCAAGATCAGGGGTGGGGTGGCTACACCTTC.

The chain has TRBV19 and TRBJ2-7; tentative D call: TRBD2 (5 bases). Trimming removed 10 bases from V and 0 bases from J, with 13 bases in between. This CDR3 has 13 amino acids. CDR1 and CDR2 (germline): LNHDA, SQIVND (reference sequence). The CDR3 DNA sequence: TGTGCCACTTCCAGTGGGAGCTCCTACGAGCAGTACTTC. Amino acid sequence: CATSSGSSYEQYF.

The chain employs TRBV5-1 and TRBJ1-3; 9 nucleotides align to TRBD1. Germline CDR1 is SGHRS and CDR2 is YFSETQ. Trimming at V came to 7 bases and at J to 0 bases, leaving 5 bases not matched to a gene. This CDR3 contains 15 residues. The CDR3 coding sequence is TGCGCCAGCGCATGGGACAGGGCCTCTGGAAACACCATATATTTT. This translates into CASAWDRASGNTIYF. The complete variable domain, with remaining parts taken from reference TRBV5-1 and TRBJ1-3, reads KAGVTQTPRYLIKTRGQQVTLSCSPISGHRSVSWYQQTPGQGLQFLFEYFSETQRNKGNFPGRFSGRQFSNSRSEMNVSTLELGDSALYLCASAWDRASGNTIYFGEGSWLTVV.

This clone was seen just once. The chain combines TRBV14 with TRBJ1-2, with D maybe TRBD1 (6 bases). This CDR3 comprises 15 residues. Looked up from germline, CDR1 is SGHDN and CDR2 is FVKESK. Trimming removed 4 bases from V and 1 base from J, with 13 bases in between. Here the CDR3 reads CASSLTGFDNYGYTF. The CDR3 nucleotides are TGTGCCAGCAGCCTGACAGGCTTCGATAACTATGGCTACACCTTC.

This clone was counted once. The J gene is TRBJ2-5, the V gene TRBV7-6, with TRBD1 matching over 9 bases. The CDR3 length is 15 residues. The trim removed 1 base at V and 7 bases at J, leaving 7 bases unmatched. Germline assignment: CDR1 SGHVS and CDR2 FNYEAQ. The CDR3 sequence: CASSLGTGEGRTQYF. CDR3 nucleotide sequence: TGTGCCAGCAGCTTAGGGACAGGGGAAGGAAGGACCCAGTACTTC.

The chain joins TRBV9 to TRBJ1-1; D is possibly TRBD1 (5 bases). Trimming left V 1 base short and J 4 bases short, with 8 bases between. The germline V gene has CDR1 SGDLS and CDR2 YYNGEE. The CDR3 runs to 13 residues. The CDR3 reads CASSVTRATEAFF. CDR3 DNA: TGTGCCAGCAGCGTAACCAGGGCCACTGAAGCTTTCTTT.

This clone was counted a few times. This sequence joins TRBV12-3 or TRBV12-4 and TRBJ1-5, with a tentative D call TRBD1 (6 bases). The CDR3 consists of 13 residues. V lost 11 bases and J lost 3, with 14 bases in between. CDR3 nucleotides: TGTGCCCAACTCCCAGGGGACAATCAGCCCCAGCATTTT. This gives the protein CAQLPGDNQPQHF.

The chain uses TRBV6-1 and TRBJ2-2; 7 nucleotides match TRBD1. Germline V gives CDR1 MNHNS, CDR2 SASEGT. V lost 4 bases to trimming and J lost 6 bases; unmatched junction nucleotides: 11. The CDR3 loop spans 16 amino acids. This CDR3 is CASSALLDRAAGELFF. The CDR3 coding sequence is TGTGCCAGCAGTGCACTCCTCGACAGGGCTGCCGGGGAGCTGTTTTTT.

The V gene is TRBV28, the J gene TRBJ1-1; D gene ambiguous. Germline V gene lookup returns CDR1 MDHEN and CDR2 SYDVKM. The CDR3 is made up of 11 amino acids. Trimming removed 1 base from V and 8 bases from J, with 5 bases in between. As DNA, the CDR3 is TGTGCCAGCAGTTTATCTAGGGAAGCTTTCTTT. The encoded protein is CASSLSREAFF.

This chain connects TRBV28 to TRBJ2-4; D is possibly TRBD2 (7 bases). The CDR3 length is 15 residues. The germline V gene encodes CDR1 MDHEN and CDR2 SYDVKM. The V and J ends lost 3 bases and 0 bases respectively, with 9 bases between them. The CDR3: CASSLGGLAKNIQYF. CDR3 sequence (DNA): TGTGCCAGCAGTTTGGGGGGGCTAGCCAAAAACATTCAGTACTTC.

The CDR3 region is CASIPRQGLPGNTIYF. Written as DNA, the CDR3 is TGTGCCAGTATACCTCGTCAGGGACTGCCCGGAAACACCATATATTTT. The chain has TRBV19 and TRBJ1-3; tentative D call: TRBD1 (5 bases). CDR3 length equals 16 residues. The germline V gene has CDR1 LNHDA and CDR2 SQIVND (reference sequence). V was trimmed by 7 bases and J by 4 bases, leaving 20 bases between them.

The rearrangement uses TRBV19 and TRBJ2-2; possible D gene TRBD1, 6 bases. The CDR3 covers 15 residues. Trimming took off 4 bases at V and 1 base at J, with 10 bases between the two ends. Germline V gives CDR1 LNHDA, CDR2 SQIVND (reference sequence). The CDR3 region is CASSRGTRNTGELFF. For the CDR3, the DNA is TGTGCCAGTAGTAGGGGGACACGGAACACCGGGGAGCTGTTTTTT. Variable domain in full (rest from reference TRBV19 and TRBJ2-2): DGGITQSPKYLFRKEGQNVTLSCEQNLNHDAMYWYRQDPGQGLRLIYYSQIVNDFQKGDIAEGYSVSREKKESFPLTVTSAQKNPTAFYLCASSRGTRNTGELFFGEGSRLTVL.

This clone was recorded once. The chain employs TRBV19 and TRBJ2-7, with a tentative D call TRBD2 (6 bases). Deletions cut 7 bases from V and 0 bases from J, with 13 bases between. Germline values: CDR1 LNHDA, CDR2 SQIVND (reference sequence). This CDR3 region has 14 residues. CDR3 sequence: CASKVAVNSYEQYF. The CDR3, as DNA: TGTGCCAGTAAAGTAGCGGTAAACTCCTACGAGCAGTACTTC.

This chain links TRBV4-3 with TRBJ1-6, with D perhaps matching TRBD1 (6 bases). The germline V gene has CDR1 LGHNA and CDR2 YSLEER. Trimming removed 0 bases at V and 10 bases at J, with 13 bases between. The length of the CDR3 is 15 residues. For the CDR3, the DNA is TGCGCCAGCAGCCAAGATGTGCAGGGGCGGTCACCCCTCCACTTT. Translating it yields CASSQDVQGRSPLHF.

The J gene is TRBJ2-1, the V gene TRBV5-5, with 8 bases identical to TRBD2. Germline V gene sequence: CDR1 SGHKS, CDR2 YYEKEE (reference sequence). V lost 2 bases, J lost 8 bases, and 9 bases stayed unmatched. This CDR3 has 15 residues. The CDR3 sequence is CASSFGSGEVDEQFF. In DNA form, the CDR3 reads TGTGCCAGCAGCTTTGGTAGCGGGGAGGTCGATGAGCAGTTCTTC.

This chain connects TRBV12-3 or TRBV12-4 to TRBJ2-2; D gene ambiguous. V shed 0 bases and J shed 8 bases, with 7 bases lying between them. CDR3 length: 13 residues. The CDR3: CASSLAGKGELFF. For the CDR3, the DNA is TGTGCCAGCAGTTTAGCAGGGAAGGGGGAGCTGTTTTTT.

The chain is built from TRBV5-1 and TRBJ1-6; weak D call: TRBD1 (6 bases). Germline values: CDR1 SGHRS, CDR2 YFSETQ. The ends were cut back, 4 bases at V and 16 bases at J, with 27 bases in the middle. The CDR3 is 16 residues long. This CDR3 reads CASSLTTGPAADSLHF. DNA of the CDR3: TGCGCCAGCAGCCTGACGACAGGTCCCGCGGCGGATTCACTCCACTTT.

The chain joins TRBV10-3 to TRBJ1-1; 11 bases map to TRBD1. The CDR3 sequence is 14 residues long. The J segment lost 6 bases and the V segment lost 6 bases, leaving 6 bases of the junction unmatched. From germline, CDR1 is ENHRY and CDR2 SYGVKD. CDR3 sequence: CAIRGQGVGPEAFF. The CDR3 bases are TGTGCCATCAGGGGACAGGGGGTTGGTCCTGAAGCTTTCTTT.

V gene TRBV6-5 combines with J gene TRBJ2-1; 12 nucleotides match TRBD2. CDR1 and CDR2 from the germline V gene are MNHEY and SVGAGI. This CDR3 is built from 13 residues. V lost 5 bases to trimming and J lost 9 bases; unmatched junction nucleotides: 2. CDR3 amino acids: CASSLAGGVEQFF. CDR3 sequence (DNA): TGTGCCAGCAGTCTAGCGGGAGGGGTTGAGCAGTTCTTC.